The rows below give T cell receptor beta chains drawn from one sample of a study of T cell responses to AZD1222 COVID-19 vaccine. The protocol was immunoSEQ multiplex PCR, while the TCRdb copy is restricted to in-frame clones and leaves out a portion. The sample shows about 120,000 clones, roughly nine tenths of them seen only once. Sequences were derived from peripheral blood, sampled on day 0 of AZD1222 vaccination. Receptor source: an adult in good health. The CDR3 runs from the conserved cysteine through the conserved F or W. Fields, in order: J gene, D gene, clone size, V gene, CDR3 length, CDR3 DNA, CDR3 protein. A D gene is named only where the DNA matches it firmly. Not every row has a clone size; where given, it reads once, few, many or a size class.

j_call: TRBJ1-4
d_call: TRBD1
clone_size: -
v_call: TRBV7-9
cdr3_length: 15
cdr3_nt: TGTGCCAGCAGCCCACAGGGGGTTGAAAATGAAAAACTGTTTTTT
cdr3_aa: CASSPQGVENEKLFF

j_call: TRBJ2-1
d_call: -
clone_size: once
v_call: TRBV18
cdr3_length: 14
cdr3_nt: TGTGCCAGCTCACCGCCGGGCCTAGGCAATGAGCAGTTCTTC
cdr3_aa: CASSPPGLGNEQFF

j_call: TRBJ1-2
d_call: -
clone_size: -
v_call: TRBV9
cdr3_length: 15
cdr3_nt: TGTGCCAGCAGCGTAGACGCCAGGAGGGTCTATGGCTACACCTTC
cdr3_aa: CASSVDARRVYGYTF

j_call: TRBJ1-2
d_call: -
clone_size: few
v_call: TRBV6-5
cdr3_length: 13
cdr3_nt: TGTGCCAGCAGTTACGGGGGGTTGAATGGCTACACCTTC
cdr3_aa: CASSYGGLNGYTF

j_call: TRBJ1-6
d_call: TRBD1
clone_size: -
v_call: TRBV11-2
cdr3_length: 16
cdr3_nt: TGTGCCAGCAGCCCAGGTGGGACAGGGCCCTTATCACCCCTCCACTTT
cdr3_aa: CASSPGGTGPLSPLHF

j_call: TRBJ1-2
d_call: TRBD1
clone_size: -
v_call: TRBV5-4
cdr3_length: 15
cdr3_nt: TGTGCCAGCAGCTTGGCCCGGCAGGGGGGTTTTGGCTACACCTTC
cdr3_aa: CASSLARQGGFGYTF

j_call: TRBJ1-2
d_call: -
clone_size: -
v_call: TRBV10-1
cdr3_length: 13
cdr3_nt: TGCGCCAGCAGTGTGCAGGGATCGTATGGCTACACCTTC
cdr3_aa: CASSVQGSYGYTF

j_call: TRBJ1-1
d_call: -
clone_size: few
v_call: TRBV7-2
cdr3_length: 14
cdr3_nt: TGTGCCAGCAGCCCCCCGCCGATGAACACTGAAGCTTTCTTT
cdr3_aa: CASSPPPMNTEAFF

j_call: TRBJ1-1
d_call: -
clone_size: -
v_call: TRBV16
cdr3_length: 16
cdr3_nt: TGTGCCAGCAGCCAAGGGGAAGGGCTTGAGGACACTGAAGCTTTCTTT
cdr3_aa: CASSQGEGLEDTEAFF

j_call: TRBJ1-5
d_call: -
clone_size: -
v_call: TRBV10-2
cdr3_length: 14
cdr3_nt: TGCGCCAGCAGTGACCGGCAGGTCAATCAGCCCCAGCATTTT
cdr3_aa: CASSDRQVNQPQHF

j_call: TRBJ2-3
d_call: TRBD2
clone_size: -
v_call: TRBV4-1
cdr3_length: 17
cdr3_nt: TGCGCCAGCAGCCAAGGTCTAGCGGGAGGGCCAGTAAATACGCAGTATTTT
cdr3_aa: CASSQGLAGGPVNTQYF

j_call: TRBJ1-5
d_call: -
clone_size: -
v_call: TRBV6-1
cdr3_length: 13
cdr3_nt: TGTGCCAGCAGTGAACGGGAGGGACAGCCCCAGCATTTT
cdr3_aa: CASSEREGQPQHF

j_call: TRBJ1-2
d_call: -
clone_size: once
v_call: TRBV9
cdr3_length: 12
cdr3_nt: TGTGCCAGCAGCCCTTACCAAGCGGACTACACCTTC
cdr3_aa: CASSPYQADYTF

j_call: TRBJ1-2
d_call: TRBD1
clone_size: -
v_call: TRBV5-1
cdr3_length: 14
cdr3_nt: TGCGCCAGCAGCGACCGGACAGGGAGCTATGGCTACACCTTC
cdr3_aa: CASSDRTGSYGYTF

j_call: TRBJ1-2
d_call: TRBD1
clone_size: few
v_call: TRBV12-5
cdr3_length: 15
cdr3_nt: TGTGCTAGTGCAGAAGGGATCAGGGACAGCTATGGCTACACCTTC
cdr3_aa: CASAEGIRDSYGYTF

j_call: TRBJ2-2
d_call: -
clone_size: once
v_call: TRBV7-9
cdr3_length: 14
cdr3_nt: TGTGCCAGCAGTTTTTTGGTAAACACCGGGGAGCTGTTTTTT
cdr3_aa: CASSFLVNTGELFF

j_call: TRBJ2-2
d_call: TRBD2
clone_size: -
v_call: TRBV19
cdr3_length: 19
cdr3_nt: TGTGCCAGTAATTGGGGGACTAGCGGGGCTGGAGGGAACTCCGGGGAGCTGTTTTTT
cdr3_aa: CASNWGTSGAGGNSGELFF

j_call: TRBJ2-7
d_call: TRBD1
clone_size: -
v_call: TRBV11-2
cdr3_length: 14
cdr3_nt: TGTGCCAGCAGCTTAGGGACAGGGGATCGCGAGCAGTACTTC
cdr3_aa: CASSLGTGDREQYF

j_call: TRBJ1-3
d_call: -
clone_size: -
v_call: TRBV19
cdr3_length: 12
cdr3_nt: TGTGCCACCTCTGCGTCTGGAAACACCATATATTTT
cdr3_aa: CATSASGNTIYF

j_call: TRBJ1-2
d_call: -
clone_size: -
v_call: TRBV5-1
cdr3_length: 15
cdr3_nt: TGCGCCAGCAGCTTGGTTCCAGGGCGAGCGTATGGCTACACCTTC
cdr3_aa: CASSLVPGRAYGYTF

j_call: TRBJ2-3
d_call: -
clone_size: -
v_call: TRBV5-1
cdr3_length: 16
cdr3_nt: TGCGCCAGCAGCTTCCCAGGGCAGACTAGCACAGATACGCAGTATTTT
cdr3_aa: CASSFPGQTSTDTQYF

j_call: TRBJ2-5
d_call: TRBD1
clone_size: -
v_call: TRBV5-4
cdr3_length: 15
cdr3_nt: TGTGCCAGCAGCAGAGCCGGGACAGGGGTAGAGACCCAGTACTTC
cdr3_aa: CASSRAGTGVETQYF

j_call: TRBJ2-7
d_call: TRBD2
clone_size: -
v_call: TRBV4-2
cdr3_length: 19
cdr3_nt: TGTGCCAGCAGCCAAGAGGTTGTTCTGGGGCTTGCGGGGGGGACCGAGCAGTACTTC
cdr3_aa: CASSQEVVLGLAGGTEQYF

j_call: TRBJ2-3
d_call: -
clone_size: -
v_call: TRBV2
cdr3_length: 14
cdr3_nt: TGTGCCAGCCTGGCGGCTAGCGGCACAGATACGCAGTATTTT
cdr3_aa: CASLAASGTDTQYF

j_call: TRBJ1-5
d_call: TRBD1
clone_size: -
v_call: TRBV7-6
cdr3_length: 16
cdr3_nt: TGTGCCAGCAGCCCACAGGGGGGATTCGACAATCAGCCCCAGCATTTT
cdr3_aa: CASSPQGGFDNQPQHF

j_call: TRBJ2-2
d_call: -
clone_size: -
v_call: TRBV12-5
cdr3_length: 15
cdr3_nt: TGTGCTAGTGGTTTGGTAATCCTTAACACCGGGGAGCTGTTTTTT
cdr3_aa: CASGLVILNTGELFF

j_call: TRBJ1-1
d_call: -
clone_size: -
v_call: TRBV5-1
cdr3_length: 13
cdr3_nt: TGCGCCAGCAGCCTGTCGGGGGGAACTGAAGCTTTCTTT
cdr3_aa: CASSLSGGTEAFF